This T cell receptor (beta chain) derives from a study of blood T cell repertoires in COVID-19. Overall study: Italy, Spain and the United States were the sources of the convalescent and acute COVID-19 samples. Nucleic acid was either cDNA or gDNA, and it came from T cells, B-cell-depleted T cells, or PBMCs.

In the original workflow: Estimates of nucleated cell counts were drawn from the amplification of reference gene primers. TCRdb keeps only in-frame clones here, not all; method: immunoSEQ multiplex PCR. The D gene and trimming were derived from the DNA, and the V and J assignments and clone size from that table. The sample holds some 270,000 clones, about 85% seen once. Trimming shortened V by 1 base and J by 3 bases, and 7 bases separated the two germline ends. Germline-derived CDR1 and CDR2 are SNHLY and FYNNEI. The CDR3 totals 13 residues. The TCR originated in a human donor with COVID-19, enrolled during active disease. The donor label of this sample is uncertain. The V call is TRBV2, the J call TRBJ2-7; D might be TRBD1 (6 bases). Sequencing was carried out using peripheral blood. CDR3 sequence reads: CASSEGTVYEQYF. The DNA of the CDR3 is TGTGCCAGCAGTGAAGGGACAGTCTACGAGCAGTACTTC.